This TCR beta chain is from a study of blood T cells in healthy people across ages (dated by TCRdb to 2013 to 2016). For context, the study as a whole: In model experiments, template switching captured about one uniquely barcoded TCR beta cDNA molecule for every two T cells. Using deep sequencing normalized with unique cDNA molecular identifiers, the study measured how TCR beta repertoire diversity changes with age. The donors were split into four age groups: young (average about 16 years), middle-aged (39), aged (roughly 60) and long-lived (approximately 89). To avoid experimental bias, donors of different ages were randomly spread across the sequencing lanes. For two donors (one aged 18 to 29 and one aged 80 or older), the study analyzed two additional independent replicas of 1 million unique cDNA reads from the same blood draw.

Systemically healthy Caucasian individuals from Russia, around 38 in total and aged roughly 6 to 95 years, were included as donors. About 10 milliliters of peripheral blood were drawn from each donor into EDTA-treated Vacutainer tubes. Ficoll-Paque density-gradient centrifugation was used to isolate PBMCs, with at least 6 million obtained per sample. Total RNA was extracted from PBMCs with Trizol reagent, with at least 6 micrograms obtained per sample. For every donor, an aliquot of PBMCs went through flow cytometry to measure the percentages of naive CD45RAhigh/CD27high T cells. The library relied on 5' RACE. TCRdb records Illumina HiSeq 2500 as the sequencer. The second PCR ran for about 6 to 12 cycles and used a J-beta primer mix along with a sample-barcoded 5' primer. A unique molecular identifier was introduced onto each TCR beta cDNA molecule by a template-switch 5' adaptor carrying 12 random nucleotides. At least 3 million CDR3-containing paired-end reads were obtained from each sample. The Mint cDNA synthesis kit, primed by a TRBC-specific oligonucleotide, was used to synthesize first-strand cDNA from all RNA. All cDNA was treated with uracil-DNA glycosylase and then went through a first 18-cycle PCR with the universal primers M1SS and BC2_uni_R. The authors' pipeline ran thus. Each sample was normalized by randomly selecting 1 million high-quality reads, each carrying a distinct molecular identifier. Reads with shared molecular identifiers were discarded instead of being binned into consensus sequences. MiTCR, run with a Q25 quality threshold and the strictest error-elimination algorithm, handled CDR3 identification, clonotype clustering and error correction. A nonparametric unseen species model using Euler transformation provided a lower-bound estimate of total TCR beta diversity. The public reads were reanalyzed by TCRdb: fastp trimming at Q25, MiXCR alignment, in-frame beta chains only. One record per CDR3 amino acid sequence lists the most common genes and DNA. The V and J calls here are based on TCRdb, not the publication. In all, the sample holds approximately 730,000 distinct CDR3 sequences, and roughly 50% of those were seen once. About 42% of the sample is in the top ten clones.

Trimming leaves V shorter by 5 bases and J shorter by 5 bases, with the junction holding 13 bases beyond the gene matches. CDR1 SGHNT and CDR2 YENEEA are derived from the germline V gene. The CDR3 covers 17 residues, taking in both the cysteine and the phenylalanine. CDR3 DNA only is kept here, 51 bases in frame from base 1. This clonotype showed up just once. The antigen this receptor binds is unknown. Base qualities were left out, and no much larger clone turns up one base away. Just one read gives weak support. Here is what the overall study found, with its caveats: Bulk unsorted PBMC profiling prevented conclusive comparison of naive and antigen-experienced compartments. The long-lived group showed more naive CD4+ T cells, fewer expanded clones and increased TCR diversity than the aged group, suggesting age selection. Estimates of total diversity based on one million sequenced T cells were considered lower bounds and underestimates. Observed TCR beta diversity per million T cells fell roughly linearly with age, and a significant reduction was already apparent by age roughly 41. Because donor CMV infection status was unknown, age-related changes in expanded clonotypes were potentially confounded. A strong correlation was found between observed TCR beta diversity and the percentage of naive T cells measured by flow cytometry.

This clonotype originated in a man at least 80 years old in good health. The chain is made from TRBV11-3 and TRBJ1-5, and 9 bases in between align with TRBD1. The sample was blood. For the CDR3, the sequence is CASSKTVDRGFYQPQHF. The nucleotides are TGTGCCAGCAGCAAAACGGTCGACAGGGGGTTTTATCAGCCCCAGCATTTT.